This entry lists 13 T cell receptor beta chains sequenced from one sample in a study of T cell responses to AZD1222 COVID-19 vaccine. The repertoire was sequenced with immunoSEQ multiplex PCR; TCRdb's copy has only in-frame clones and lacks some. This table has about 190,000 clones, approximately 92% appearing once. This specimen consisted of peripheral blood, obtained 28 days after the second dose of the MenACWY control vaccine. Receptors were obtained from an adult who received the MenACWY meningococcal vaccine as a control.

The rearrangement links TRBV19 to TRBJ1-1, with D uncertain. The CDR3 is 15 residues long. V lost 4 bases to trimming and J lost 4 bases, with 16 bases between them. CDR1 and CDR2 from the germline V gene are LNHDA and SQIVND (reference sequence). The CDR3 bases are TGTGCCAGTAGTACTCACCCGACCGGGAGCACTGAAGCTTTCTTT. Translating gives CASSTHPTGSTEAFF.

This chain connects TRBV14 to TRBJ1-4; 10 nucleotides align to TRBD1. Germline V CDR1 and CDR2: SGHDN, FVKESK. J lost 8 bases, V lost 4 bases, and 4 bases had no gene match. The CDR3 covers 14 residues. In DNA form, the CDR3 reads TGTGCCAGCAGCCCGGACAGGGGGAACGAAAAACTGTTTTTT. It yields the protein CASSPDRGNEKLFF.

The V and J genes are TRBV19 and TRBJ1-4; the D gene is possibly TRBD1 (5 bases). The CDR3 has 19 residues. Germline loops: CDR1 LNHDA, CDR2 SQIVND (reference sequence). Trimming removed 5 bases at V and 3 bases at J, with 25 bases between. DNA for the CDR3: TGTGCCAGTAGTCCTCTTGGGGCTTGGGGAAATGTGGCTAATGAAAAACTGTTTTTT. Amino acid sequence: CASSPLGAWGNVANEKLFF.

This chain joins TRBV19 and TRBJ1-3; D gene uncertain. CDR1 and CDR2 from the germline V gene are LNHDA and SQIVND (reference sequence). The CDR3 consists of 16 residues. V was pared by 3 bases and J by 0 bases, with 12 bases between. The CDR3 region is CASSILAGLSGNTIYF. The CDR3, as DNA: TGTGCCAGTAGTATTTTGGCAGGCCTCTCTGGAAACACCATATATTTT.

CDR3 sequence: CASTRGLGYGYTF. The CDR3 bases are TGCGCCAGCACTCGGGGATTGGGTTATGGCTACACCTTC. V is TRBV5-1 and J is TRBJ1-2; D unclear. The germline V gene encodes CDR1 SGHRS and CDR2 YFSETQ. CDR3 length: 13 residues. The germline V and J ends were trimmed by 6 bases and 5 bases, with 14 bases remaining between them.

The chain is built from TRBV9 and TRBJ1-4; maybe TRBD1 (5 bases). The germline V gene has CDR1 SGDLS and CDR2 YYNGEE. The CDR3 sequence is 15 residues long. The ends were cut back, 2 bases at V and 7 bases at J, with 15 bases in the middle. The CDR3 DNA is TGTGCCAGCAGCGTCAGGGCCGATGGGGGTGAAAAACTGTTTTTT. As protein: CASSVRADGGEKLFF.

This sequence joins TRBV27 and TRBJ2-7; D remains unclear. CDR3 length equals 13 residues. Germline values: CDR1 MNHEY, CDR2 SMNVEV (reference sequence). V was pared by 6 bases and J by 4 bases, with 13 bases between. Here the CDR3 reads CASSPVDRYEQYF. The CDR3 nucleotides are TGTGCCAGCAGCCCCGTTGATAGGTACGAGCAGTACTTC.

The V and J genes are TRBV29-1 and TRBJ2-5; no clear D gene. Deletions cut 7 bases from V and 1 base from J, with 4 bases between. Germline CDR1 is SQVTM and CDR2 is ANQGSEA. The CDR3 consists of 10 residues. The CDR3 coding sequence is TGCAGCGGGGGCCAAGAGACCCAGTACTTC. It codes for CSGGQETQYF.

This chain connects TRBV7-4 to TRBJ1-5, with D hard to call. V lost 5 bases and J 0 bases, leaving 17 bases between the germline ends. CDR1 is SGHVT, CDR2 SQSDAQ, per germline. CDR3 length: 17 residues. In DNA, the CDR3 is TGTGCCAGCAGCCCTTCCCGGGCAGCGTATAGCAATCAGCCCCAGCATTTT. Translation gives CASSPSRAAYSNQPQHF.

V is TRBV5-4 and J is TRBJ2-3; 8 nucleotides line up with TRBD1. Germline CDR1 reads SGHNT; CDR2 reads YYREEE (reference sequence). There are 16 residues in the CDR3. V was clipped by 2 bases and J by 1 base; unmatched bases: 6. Here the CDR3 DNA reads TGTGCCAGCAGCTTACCGACAGGGGTGCGCACAGATACGCAGTATTTT. Translation: CASSLPTGVRTDTQYF.

V gene TRBV28 combines with J gene TRBJ1-2; weak D call: TRBD1 (5 bases). The CDR3 covers 14 residues. V was clipped by 6 bases and J by 2 bases, with 13 bases between them. Germline V gene data show CDR1 as MDHEN and CDR2 as SYDVKM. This CDR3 is CASSSTGGNYGYTF. The DNA for the CDR3 is TGTGCCAGCAGCTCCACGGGGGGAAACTATGGCTACACCTTC.

The chain links TRBV30 to TRBJ1-6; D not certain. Germline V gene lookup returns CDR1 GTSNPN and CDR2 SVGIG (reference sequence). Deletions cut 0 bases from V and 7 bases from J, with 13 bases between. The CDR3 is 15 residues long. The DNA of the CDR3 is TGTGCCTGGAGTGTACCCGGCAGATGGAATTCACCCCTCCACTTT. As protein: CAWSVPGRWNSPLHF.

V is TRBV15 and J is TRBJ1-4, with 11 bases lining up with TRBD1. The CDR3 totals 16 residues. The V gene end was trimmed by 2 bases and the J gene end by 8 bases; junction bases not matched to a gene: 7. CDR1 is LNHNV and CDR2 is YYDKDF in the germline V gene (reference sequence). CDR3 sequence: CATSRPGQGAREKLFF. The DNA of the CDR3 is TGTGCCACCAGCAGACCTGGACAGGGGGCTCGAGAAAAACTGTTTTTT.